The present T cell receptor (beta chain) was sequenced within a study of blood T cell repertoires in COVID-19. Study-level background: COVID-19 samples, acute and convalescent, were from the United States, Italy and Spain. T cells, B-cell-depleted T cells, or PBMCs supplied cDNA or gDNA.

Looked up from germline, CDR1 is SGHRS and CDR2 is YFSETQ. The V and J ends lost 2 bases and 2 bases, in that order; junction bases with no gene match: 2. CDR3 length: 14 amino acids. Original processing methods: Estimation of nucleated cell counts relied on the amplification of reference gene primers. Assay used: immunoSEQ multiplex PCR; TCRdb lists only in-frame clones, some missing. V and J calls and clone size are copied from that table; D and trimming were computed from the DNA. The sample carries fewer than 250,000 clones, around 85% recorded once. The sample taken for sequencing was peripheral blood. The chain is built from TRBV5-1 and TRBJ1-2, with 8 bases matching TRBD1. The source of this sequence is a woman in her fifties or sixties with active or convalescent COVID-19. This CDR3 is CASSFGQGNYGYTF. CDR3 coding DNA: TGCGCCAGCAGCTTTGGACAGGGCAACTATGGCTACACCTTC.